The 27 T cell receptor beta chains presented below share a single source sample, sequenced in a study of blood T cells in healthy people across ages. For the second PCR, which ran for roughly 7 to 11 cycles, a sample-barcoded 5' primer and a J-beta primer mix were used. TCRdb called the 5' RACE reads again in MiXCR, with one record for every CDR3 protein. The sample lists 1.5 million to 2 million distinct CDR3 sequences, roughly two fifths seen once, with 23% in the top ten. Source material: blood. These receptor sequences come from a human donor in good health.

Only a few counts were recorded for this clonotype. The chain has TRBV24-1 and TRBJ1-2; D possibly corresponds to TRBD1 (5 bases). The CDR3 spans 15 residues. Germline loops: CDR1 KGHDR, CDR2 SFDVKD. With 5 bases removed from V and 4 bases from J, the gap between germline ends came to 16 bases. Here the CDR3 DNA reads TGTGCCACCAGTGGGGGCGCAACCGAGGGCTATGGCTACACCTTC. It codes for CATSGGATEGYGYTF.

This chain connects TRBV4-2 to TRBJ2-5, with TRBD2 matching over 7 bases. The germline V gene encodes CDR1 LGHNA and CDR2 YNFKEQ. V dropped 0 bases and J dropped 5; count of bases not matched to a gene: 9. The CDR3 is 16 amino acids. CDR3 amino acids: CASSQEGGAWGETQYF. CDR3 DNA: TGTGCCAGCAGCCAAGAGGGAGGGGCCTGGGGGGAGACCCAGTACTTC.

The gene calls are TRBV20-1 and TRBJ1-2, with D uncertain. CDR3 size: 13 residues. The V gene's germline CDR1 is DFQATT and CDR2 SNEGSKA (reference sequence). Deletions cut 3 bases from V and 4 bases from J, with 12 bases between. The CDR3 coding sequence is TGCAGTGCTAGTAAGATTCCTAGCTATGGCTACACCTTC. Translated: CSASKIPSYGYTF.

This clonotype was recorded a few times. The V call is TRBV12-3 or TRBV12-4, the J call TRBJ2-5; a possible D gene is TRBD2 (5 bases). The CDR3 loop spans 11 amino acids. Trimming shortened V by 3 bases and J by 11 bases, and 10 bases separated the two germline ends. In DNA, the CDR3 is TGTGCCAGCAGTTTCGGGGAAGAGCAGTACTTC. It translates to CASSFGEEQYF.

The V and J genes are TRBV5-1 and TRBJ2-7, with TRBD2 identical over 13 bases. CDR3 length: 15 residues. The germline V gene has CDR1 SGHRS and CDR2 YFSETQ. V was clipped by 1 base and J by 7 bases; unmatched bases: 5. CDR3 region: CASSLTGLAGKEQYF. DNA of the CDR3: TGCGCCAGCAGCTTGACGGGACTAGCGGGGAAGGAGCAGTACTTC.

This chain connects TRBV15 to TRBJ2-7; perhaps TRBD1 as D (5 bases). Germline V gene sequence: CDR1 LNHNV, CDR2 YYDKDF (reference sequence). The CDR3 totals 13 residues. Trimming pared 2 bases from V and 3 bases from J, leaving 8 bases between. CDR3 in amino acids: CATSRPTDYEQYF. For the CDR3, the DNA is TGTGCCACCAGCAGACCGACAGACTACGAGCAGTACTTC.

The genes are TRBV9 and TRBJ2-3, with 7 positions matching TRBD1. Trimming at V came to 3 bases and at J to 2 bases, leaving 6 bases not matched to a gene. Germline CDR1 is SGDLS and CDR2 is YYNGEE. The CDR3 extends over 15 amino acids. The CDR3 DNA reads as TGTGCCAGCAGCGCCCTACAGGGGTACACAGATACGCAGTATTTT. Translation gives CASSALQGYTDTQYF.

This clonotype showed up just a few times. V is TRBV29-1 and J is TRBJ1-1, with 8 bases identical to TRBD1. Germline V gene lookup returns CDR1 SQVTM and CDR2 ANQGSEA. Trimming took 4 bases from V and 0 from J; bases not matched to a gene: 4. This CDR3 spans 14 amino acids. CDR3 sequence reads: CSVGGGQVNTEAFF. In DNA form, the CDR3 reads TGCAGCGTTGGAGGGGGACAGGTGAACACTGAAGCTTTCTTT.

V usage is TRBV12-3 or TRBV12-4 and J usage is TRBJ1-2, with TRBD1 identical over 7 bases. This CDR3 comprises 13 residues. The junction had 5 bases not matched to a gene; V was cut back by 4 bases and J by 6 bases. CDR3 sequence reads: CASSSGDRNGYTF. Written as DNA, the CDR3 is TGTGCCAGCAGTTCCGGGGACAGAAATGGCTACACCTTC.

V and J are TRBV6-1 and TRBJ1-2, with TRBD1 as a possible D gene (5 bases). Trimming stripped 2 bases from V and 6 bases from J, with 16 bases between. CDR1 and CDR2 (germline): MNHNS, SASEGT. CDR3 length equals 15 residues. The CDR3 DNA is TGTGCCAGCAGTGAATATAGGTCCGGGGCCCATGGCTACACCTTC. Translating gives CASSEYRSGAHGYTF.

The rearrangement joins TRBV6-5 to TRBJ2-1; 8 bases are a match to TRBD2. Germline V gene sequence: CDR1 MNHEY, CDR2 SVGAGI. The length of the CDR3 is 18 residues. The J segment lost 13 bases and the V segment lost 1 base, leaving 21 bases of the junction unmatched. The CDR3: CASSYFERGRSPHGSQFF. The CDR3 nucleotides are TGTGCCAGCAGTTACTTTGAGCGGGGGAGAAGTCCCCACGGCTCTCAGTTCTTC.

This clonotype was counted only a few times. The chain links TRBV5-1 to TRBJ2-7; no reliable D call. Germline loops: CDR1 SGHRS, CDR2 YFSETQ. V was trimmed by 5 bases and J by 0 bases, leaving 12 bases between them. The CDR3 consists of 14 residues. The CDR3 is CASRTLTDSYEQYF. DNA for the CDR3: TGCGCCAGCAGAACCCTCACGGACTCCTACGAGCAGTACTTC.

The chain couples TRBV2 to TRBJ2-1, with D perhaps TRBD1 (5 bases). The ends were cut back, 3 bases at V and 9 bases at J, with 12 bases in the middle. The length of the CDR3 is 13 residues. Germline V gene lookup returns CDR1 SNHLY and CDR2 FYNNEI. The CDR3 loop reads CASSDMGPGEQFF. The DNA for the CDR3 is TGTGCCAGCAGTGATATGGGGCCGGGTGAGCAGTTCTTC. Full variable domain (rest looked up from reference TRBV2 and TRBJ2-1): EPEVTQTPSHQVTQMGQEVILRCVPISNHLYFYWYRQILGQKVEFLVSFYNNEISEKSEIFDDQFSVERPDGSNFTLKIRSTKLEDSAMYFCASSDMGPGEQFFGPGTRLTVL.

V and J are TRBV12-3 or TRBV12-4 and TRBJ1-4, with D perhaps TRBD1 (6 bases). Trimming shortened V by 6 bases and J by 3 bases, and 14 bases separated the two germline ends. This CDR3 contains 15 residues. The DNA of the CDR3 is TGTGCCAGCAGGCCGGGGGGGCTCCCTAATGAAAAACTGTTTTTT. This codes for CASRPGGLPNEKLFF.

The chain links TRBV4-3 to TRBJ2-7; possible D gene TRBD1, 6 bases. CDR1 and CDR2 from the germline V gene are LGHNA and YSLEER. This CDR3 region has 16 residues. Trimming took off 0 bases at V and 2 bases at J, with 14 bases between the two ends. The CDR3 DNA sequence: TGCGCCAGCAGCCAAGATCAGACAGGTGGCGCCTACGAGCAGTACTTC. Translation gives CASSQDQTGGAYEQYF.

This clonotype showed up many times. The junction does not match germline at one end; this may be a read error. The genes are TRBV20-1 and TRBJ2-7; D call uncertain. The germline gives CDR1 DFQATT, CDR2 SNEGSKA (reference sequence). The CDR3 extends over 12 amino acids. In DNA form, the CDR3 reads TGCAGTGCCAGAGAGGTCGACTACGAGCAGTACTTC. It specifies CSAREVDYEQYF.

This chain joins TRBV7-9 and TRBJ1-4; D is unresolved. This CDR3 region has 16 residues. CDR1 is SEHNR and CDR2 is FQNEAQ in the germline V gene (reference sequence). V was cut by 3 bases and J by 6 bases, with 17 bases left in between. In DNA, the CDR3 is TGTGCCAGCAGCTTTGCTCGGACTGTGAGTTATGAAAAACTGTTTTTT. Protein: CASSFARTVSYEKLFF.

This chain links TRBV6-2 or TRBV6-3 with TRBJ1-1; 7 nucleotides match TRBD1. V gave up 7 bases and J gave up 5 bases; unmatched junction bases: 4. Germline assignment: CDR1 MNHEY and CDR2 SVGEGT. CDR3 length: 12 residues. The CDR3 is CASMAGGTEAFF. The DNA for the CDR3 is TGTGCCAGCATGGCAGGGGGTACTGAAGCTTTCTTT.

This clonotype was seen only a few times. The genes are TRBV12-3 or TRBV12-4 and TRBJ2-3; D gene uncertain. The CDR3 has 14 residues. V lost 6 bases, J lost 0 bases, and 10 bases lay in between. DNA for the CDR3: TGTGCCAGCAGGGACGGCTCTAGCACAGATACGCAGTATTTT. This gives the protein CASRDGSSTDTQYF.

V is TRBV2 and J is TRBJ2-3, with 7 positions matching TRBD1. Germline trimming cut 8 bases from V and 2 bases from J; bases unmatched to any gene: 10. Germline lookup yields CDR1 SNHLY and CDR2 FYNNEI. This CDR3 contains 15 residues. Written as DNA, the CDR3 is TGTGCCAGCTTCAGAGGGGGACAGAACACAGATACGCAGTATTTT. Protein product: CASFRGGQNTDTQYF.

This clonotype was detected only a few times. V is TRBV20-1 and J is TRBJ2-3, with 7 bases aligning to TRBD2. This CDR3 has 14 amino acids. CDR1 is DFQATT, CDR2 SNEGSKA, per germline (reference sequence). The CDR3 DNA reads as TGCAGAGCCGGAAGCGGGGAAAACACAGATACGCAGTATTTT. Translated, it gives CRAGSGENTDTQYF.

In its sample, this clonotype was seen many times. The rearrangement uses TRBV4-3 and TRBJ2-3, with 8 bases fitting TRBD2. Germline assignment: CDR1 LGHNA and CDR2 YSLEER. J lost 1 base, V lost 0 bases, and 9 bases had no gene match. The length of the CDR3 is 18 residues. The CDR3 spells CASSQDAITGGRTDTQYF. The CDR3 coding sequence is TGCGCCAGCAGCCAAGATGCGATCACGGGGGGGCGCACAGATACGCAGTATTTT.

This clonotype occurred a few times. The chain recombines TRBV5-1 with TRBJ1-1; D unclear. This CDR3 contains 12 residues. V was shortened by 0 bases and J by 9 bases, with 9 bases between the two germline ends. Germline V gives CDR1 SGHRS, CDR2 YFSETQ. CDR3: CASSLAGQKAFF. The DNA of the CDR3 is TGCGCCAGCAGCTTGGCGGGCCAGAAAGCTTTCTTT.

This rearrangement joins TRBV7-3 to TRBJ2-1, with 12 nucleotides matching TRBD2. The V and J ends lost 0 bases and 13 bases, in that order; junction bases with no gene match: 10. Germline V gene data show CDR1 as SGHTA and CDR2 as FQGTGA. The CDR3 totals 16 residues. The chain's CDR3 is CASSLTTSGGQETQFF. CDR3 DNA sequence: TGTGCCAGCAGCTTAACGACTAGCGGGGGCCAAGAGACCCAGTTCTTC.

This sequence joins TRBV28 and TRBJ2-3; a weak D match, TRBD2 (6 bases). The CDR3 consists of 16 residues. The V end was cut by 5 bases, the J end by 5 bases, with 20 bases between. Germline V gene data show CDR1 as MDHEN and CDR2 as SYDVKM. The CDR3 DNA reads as TGTGCCAGCAGTATACGCTTGGGCGGGGTCTTAGATACGCAGTATTTT. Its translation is CASSIRLGGVLDTQYF.

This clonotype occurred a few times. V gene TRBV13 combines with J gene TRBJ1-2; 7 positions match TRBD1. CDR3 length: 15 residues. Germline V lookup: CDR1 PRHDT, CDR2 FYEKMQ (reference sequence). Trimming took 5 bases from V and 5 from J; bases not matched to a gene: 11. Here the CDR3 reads CASSVERRGSYGYTF. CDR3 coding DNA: TGTGCCAGCAGCGTTGAACGCAGGGGGTCGTATGGCTACACCTTC.

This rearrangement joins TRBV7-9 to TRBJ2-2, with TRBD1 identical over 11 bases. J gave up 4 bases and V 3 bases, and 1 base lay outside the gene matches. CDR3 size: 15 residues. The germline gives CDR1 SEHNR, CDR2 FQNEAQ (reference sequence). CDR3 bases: TGTGCCAGCAGCTTCGGGACAGGGGGCACCGGGGAGCTGTTTTTT. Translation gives CASSFGTGGTGELFF.